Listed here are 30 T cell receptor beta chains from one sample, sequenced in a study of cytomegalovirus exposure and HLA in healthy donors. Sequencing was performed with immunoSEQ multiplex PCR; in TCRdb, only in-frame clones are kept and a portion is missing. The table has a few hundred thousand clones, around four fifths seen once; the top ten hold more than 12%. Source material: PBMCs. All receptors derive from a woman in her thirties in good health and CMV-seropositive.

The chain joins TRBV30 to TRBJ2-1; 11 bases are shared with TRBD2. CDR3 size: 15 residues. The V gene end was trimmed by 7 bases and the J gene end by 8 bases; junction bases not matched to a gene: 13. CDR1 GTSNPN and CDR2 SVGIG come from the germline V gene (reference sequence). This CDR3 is CAFELLAGGHDEQFF. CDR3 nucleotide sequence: TGTGCCTTTGAACTTCTAGCGGGAGGTCACGATGAGCAGTTCTTC. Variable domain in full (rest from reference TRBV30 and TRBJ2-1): SQTIHQWPATLVQPVGSPLSLECTVEGTSNPNLYWYRQAAGRGLQLLFYSVGIGQISSEVPQNLSASRPQDRQFILSSKKLLLSDSGFYLCAFELLAGGHDEQFFGPGTRLTVL.

CDR3 in amino acids: CACAPRGNTEAFF. The CDR3 DNA is TGTGCCTGCGCCCCTCGAGGGAACACTGAAGCTTTCTTT. This chain joins TRBV30 and TRBJ1-1; the D is unclear. V was pared by 6 bases and J by 1 base, with 12 bases between. The V gene's germline CDR1 is GTSNPN and CDR2 SVGIG (reference sequence). The CDR3 runs 13 residues.

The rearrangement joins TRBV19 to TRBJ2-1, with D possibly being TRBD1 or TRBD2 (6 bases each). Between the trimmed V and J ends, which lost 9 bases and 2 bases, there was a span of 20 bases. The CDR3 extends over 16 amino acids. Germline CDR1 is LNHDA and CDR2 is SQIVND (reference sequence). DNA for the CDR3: TGTGCCAGCCAATTGGAGGGGGATAATCCCTACAATGAGCAGTTCTTC. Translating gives CASQLEGDNPYNEQFF.

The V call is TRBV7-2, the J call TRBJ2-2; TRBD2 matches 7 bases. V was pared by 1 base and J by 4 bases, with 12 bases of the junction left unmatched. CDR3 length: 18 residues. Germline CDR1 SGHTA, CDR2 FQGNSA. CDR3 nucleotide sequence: TGTGCCAGCAGCTTAGGGGCCTCCGGGGAGGGATCCACCGGGGAGCTGTTTTTT. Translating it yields CASSLGASGEGSTGELFF.

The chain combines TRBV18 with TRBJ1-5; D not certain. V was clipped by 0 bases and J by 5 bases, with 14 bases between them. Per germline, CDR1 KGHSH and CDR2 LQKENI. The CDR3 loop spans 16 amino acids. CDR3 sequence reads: CASSPPWGFPHQPQHF. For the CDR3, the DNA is TGTGCCAGCTCACCACCGTGGGGTTTCCCCCATCAGCCCCAGCATTTT.

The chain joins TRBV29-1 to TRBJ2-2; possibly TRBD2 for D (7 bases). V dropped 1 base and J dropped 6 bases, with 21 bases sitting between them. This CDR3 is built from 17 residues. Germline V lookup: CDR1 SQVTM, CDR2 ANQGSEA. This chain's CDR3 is CSVEGRGRTRGAGELFF. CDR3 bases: TGCAGCGTTGAAGGGAGGGGGAGGACTAGGGGAGCCGGGGAGCTGTTTTTT.

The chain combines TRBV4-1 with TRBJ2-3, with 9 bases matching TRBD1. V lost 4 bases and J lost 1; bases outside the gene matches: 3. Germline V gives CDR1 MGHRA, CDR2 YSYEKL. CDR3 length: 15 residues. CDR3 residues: CASSPGQGGTDTQYF. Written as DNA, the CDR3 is TGCGCCAGCAGCCCGGGACAGGGCGGCACAGATACGCAGTATTTT.

In DNA form, the CDR3 reads TGCAGCGCTCCGGGACAGTACAATGAGCAGTTCTTC. It yields the protein CSAPGQYNEQFF. V and J are TRBV29-1 and TRBJ2-1; 7 bases map to TRBD1. Looked up from germline, CDR1 is SQVTM and CDR2 is ANQGSEA. Germline trimming cut 7 bases from V and 4 bases from J; bases unmatched to any gene: 4. The length of the CDR3 is 12 residues.

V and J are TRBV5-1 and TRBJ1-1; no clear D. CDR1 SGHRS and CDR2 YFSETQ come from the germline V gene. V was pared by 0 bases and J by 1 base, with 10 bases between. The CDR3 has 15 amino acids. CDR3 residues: CASSLDPGGNTEAFF. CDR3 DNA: TGCGCCAGCAGCTTGGATCCGGGTGGGAACACTGAAGCTTTCTTT.

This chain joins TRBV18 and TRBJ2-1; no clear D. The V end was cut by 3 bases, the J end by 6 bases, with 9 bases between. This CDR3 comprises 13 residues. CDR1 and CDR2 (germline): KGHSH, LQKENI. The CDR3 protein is CASSPQVINEQFF. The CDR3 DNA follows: TGTGCCAGCTCACCCCAGGTGATCAATGAGCAGTTCTTC.

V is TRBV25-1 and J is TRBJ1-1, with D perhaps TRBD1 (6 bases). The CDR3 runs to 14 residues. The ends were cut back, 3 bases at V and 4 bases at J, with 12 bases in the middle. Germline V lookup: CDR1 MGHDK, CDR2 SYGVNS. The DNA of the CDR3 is TGTGCCAGCAGTGAGGGGGGGCTAAGCACTGAAGCTTTCTTT. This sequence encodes CASSEGGLSTEAFF.

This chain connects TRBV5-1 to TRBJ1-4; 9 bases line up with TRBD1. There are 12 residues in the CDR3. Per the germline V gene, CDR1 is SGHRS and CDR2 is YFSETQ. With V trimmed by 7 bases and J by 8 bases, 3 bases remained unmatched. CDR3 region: CASRDRDEKLFF. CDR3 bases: TGCGCCAGCCGGGACAGGGACGAAAAACTGTTTTTT.

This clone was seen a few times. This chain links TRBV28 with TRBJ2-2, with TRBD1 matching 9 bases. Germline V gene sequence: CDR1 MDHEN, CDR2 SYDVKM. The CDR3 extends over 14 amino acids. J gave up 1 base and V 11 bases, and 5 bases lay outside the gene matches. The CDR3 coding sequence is TGTGCCTCCAGGGGACAGGGGAACACCGGGGAGCTGTTTTTT. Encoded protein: CASRGQGNTGELFF.

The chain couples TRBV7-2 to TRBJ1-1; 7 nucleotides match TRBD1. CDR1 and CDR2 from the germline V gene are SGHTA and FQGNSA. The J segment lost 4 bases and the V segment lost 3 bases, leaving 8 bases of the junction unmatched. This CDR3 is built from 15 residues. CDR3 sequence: CASSFTGVVGTEAFF. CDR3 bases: TGTGCCAGCAGCTTCACAGGGGTAGTAGGCACTGAAGCTTTCTTT.

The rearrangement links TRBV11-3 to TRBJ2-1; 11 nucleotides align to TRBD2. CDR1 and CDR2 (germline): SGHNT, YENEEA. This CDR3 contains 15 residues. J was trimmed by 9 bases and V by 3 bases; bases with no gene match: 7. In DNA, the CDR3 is TGTGCCAGCAGCTTGTTTAGCGGGAGGGTGGGTGAGCAGTTCTTC. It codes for CASSLFSGRVGEQFF.

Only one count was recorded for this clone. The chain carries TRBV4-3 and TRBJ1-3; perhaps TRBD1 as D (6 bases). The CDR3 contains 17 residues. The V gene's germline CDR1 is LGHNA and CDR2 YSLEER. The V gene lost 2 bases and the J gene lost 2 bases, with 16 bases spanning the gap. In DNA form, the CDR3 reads TGCGCCAGCAGCCAACTGCGGTCGGGGGGCACTGGAAACACCATATATTTT. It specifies CASSQLRSGGTGNTIYF.

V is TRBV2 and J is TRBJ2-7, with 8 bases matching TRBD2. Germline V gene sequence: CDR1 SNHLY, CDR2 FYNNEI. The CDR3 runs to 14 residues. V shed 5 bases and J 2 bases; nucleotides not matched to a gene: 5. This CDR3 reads CASSLSGITYEQYF. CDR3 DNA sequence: TGTGCCAGCAGTCTTAGCGGGATCACCTACGAGCAGTACTTC.

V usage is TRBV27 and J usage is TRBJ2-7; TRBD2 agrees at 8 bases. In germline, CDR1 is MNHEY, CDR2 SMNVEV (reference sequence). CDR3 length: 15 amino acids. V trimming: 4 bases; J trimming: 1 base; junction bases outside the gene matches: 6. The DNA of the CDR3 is TGTGCCAGCAGTTGGGACGGGAGGGCTTCCTACGAGCAGTACTTC. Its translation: CASSWDGRASYEQYF.

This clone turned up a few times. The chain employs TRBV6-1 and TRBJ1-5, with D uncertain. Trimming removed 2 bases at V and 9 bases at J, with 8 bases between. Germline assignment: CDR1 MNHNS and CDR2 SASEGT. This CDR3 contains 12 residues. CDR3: CASSEPARPQHF. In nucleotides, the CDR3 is TGTGCCAGCAGTGAACCCGCTCGGCCCCAGCATTTT.

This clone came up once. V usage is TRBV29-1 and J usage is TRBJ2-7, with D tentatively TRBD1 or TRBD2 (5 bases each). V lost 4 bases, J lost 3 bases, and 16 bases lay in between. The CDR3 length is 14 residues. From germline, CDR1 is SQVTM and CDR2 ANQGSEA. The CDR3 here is CSVVTGTGRYEQYF. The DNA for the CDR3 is TGCAGCGTTGTTACCGGGACCGGACGCTACGAGCAGTACTTC.

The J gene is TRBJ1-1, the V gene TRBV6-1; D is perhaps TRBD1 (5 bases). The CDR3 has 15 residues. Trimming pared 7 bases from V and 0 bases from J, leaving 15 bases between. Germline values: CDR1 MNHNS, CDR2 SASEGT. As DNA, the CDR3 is TGTGCCAGCAAAGTTCCGGGACTGATGAACACTGAAGCTTTCTTT. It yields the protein CASKVPGLMNTEAFF.

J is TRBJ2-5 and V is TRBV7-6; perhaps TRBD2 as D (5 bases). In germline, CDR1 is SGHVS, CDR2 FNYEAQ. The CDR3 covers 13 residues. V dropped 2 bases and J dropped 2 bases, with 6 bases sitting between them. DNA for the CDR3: TGTGCCAGCAGCTTATGGGAGCAAGAGACCCAGTACTTC. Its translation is CASSLWEQETQYF.

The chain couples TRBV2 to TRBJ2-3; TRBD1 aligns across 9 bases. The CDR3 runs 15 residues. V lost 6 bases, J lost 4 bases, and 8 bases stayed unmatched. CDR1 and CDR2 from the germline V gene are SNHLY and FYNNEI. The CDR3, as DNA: TGTGCCAGCAGGCAAGGGACAGGGAGCGCAGATACGCAGTATTTT. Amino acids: CASRQGTGSADTQYF.

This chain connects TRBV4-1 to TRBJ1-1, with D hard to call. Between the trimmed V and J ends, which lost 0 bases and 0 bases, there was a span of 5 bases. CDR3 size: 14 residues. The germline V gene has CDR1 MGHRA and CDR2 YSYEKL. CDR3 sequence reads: CASSQDAMNTEAFF. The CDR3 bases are TGCGCCAGCAGCCAAGATGCGATGAACACTGAAGCTTTCTTT.

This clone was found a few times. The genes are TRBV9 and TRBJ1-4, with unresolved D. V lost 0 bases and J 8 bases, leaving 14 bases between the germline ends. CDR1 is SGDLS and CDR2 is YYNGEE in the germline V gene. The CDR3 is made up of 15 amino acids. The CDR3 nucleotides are TGTGCCAGCAGCGTAGGAGGGCGTAGTAAGGAAAAACTGTTTTTT. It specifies CASSVGGRSKEKLFF.

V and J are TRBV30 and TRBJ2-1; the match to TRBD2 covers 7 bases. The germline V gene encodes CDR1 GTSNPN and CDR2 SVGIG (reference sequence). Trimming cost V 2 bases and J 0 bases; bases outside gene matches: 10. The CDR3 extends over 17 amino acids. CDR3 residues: CAWSFFMGGSSYNEQFF. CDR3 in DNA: TGTGCCTGGAGTTTCTTTATGGGGGGGTCCTCCTACAATGAGCAGTTCTTC.

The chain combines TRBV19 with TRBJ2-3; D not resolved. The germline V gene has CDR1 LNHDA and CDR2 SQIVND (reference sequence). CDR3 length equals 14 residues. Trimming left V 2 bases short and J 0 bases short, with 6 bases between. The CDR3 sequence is CASSIQLSTDTQYF. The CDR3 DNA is TGTGCCAGTAGTATACAGTTAAGCACAGATACGCAGTATTTT.

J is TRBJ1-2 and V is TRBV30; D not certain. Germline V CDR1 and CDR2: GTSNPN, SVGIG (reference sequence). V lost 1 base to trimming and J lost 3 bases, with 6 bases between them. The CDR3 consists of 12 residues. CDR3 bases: TGTGCCTGGAGTGACAGTTACTATGGCTACACCTTC. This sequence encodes CAWSDSYYGYTF.

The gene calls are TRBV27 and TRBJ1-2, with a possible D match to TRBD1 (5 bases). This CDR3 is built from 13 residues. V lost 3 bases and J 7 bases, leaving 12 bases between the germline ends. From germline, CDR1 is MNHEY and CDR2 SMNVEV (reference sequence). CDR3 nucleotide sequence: TGTGCCAGCAGTTTCTTGGGGGAAGGTGGCTACACCTTC. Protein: CASSFLGEGGYTF.

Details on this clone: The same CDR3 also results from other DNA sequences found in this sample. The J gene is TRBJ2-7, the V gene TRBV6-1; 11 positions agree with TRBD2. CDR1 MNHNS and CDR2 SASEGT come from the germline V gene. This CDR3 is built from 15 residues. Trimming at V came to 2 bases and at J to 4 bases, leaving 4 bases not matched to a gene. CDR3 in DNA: TGTGCCAGCAGTGAAACTACTAGCGGGAGTTACGAGCAGTACTTC. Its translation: CASSETTSGSYEQYF.